The 2 T cell receptor beta chains given below trace back to one sample, sequenced in a study of PD-1 blockade in classical Hodgkin lymphoma (dated by TCRdb to 2019 to 2021). Library generation was performed with the immunoSEQ multiplex PCR assay. The source is immuneACCESS, and TCRdb retained only in-frame sequences with V and J called. Part of the clones is not carried over; for the studies checked, unresolved V genes explain less than half of this, and the remainder is unexplained. This sample has 9,500 to 15,000 clones in its table, and roughly 84% of those were observed once. Together, the top ten hold around 1.5% of the sample. The time point label of this sample denotes: cycle 1 day 1 (C1D1), immediately before nivolumab initiation. Relapse after autologous stem cell transplantation had occurred in all trial patients, and cohorts A, B and C were distinguished by prior brentuximab vedotin exposure. Using a Miltenyi CD4+ T cell isolation kit, CD4+ T cells were purified from thawed PBMCs through magnetic negative selection.

Sequencing used CD4+ T cells from blood, obtained at baseline. The receptor set was obtained from a human donor with classical Hodgkin lymphoma.

The chain combines TRBV30 with TRBJ1-2, with TRBD1 as a possible D gene (5 bases). The CDR3 totals 13 residues. V was clipped by 0 bases and J by 8 bases, with 13 bases between them. The germline V gene encodes CDR1 GTSNPN and CDR2 SVGIG (reference sequence). This chain's CDR3 is CAWSVSQGVGYTF. CDR3 DNA: TGTGCCTGGAGTGTATCGCAGGGTGTCGGCTACACCTTC.

The rearrangement joins TRBV5-4 to TRBJ2-4; TRBD1 matches 9 bases. V was clipped by 0 bases and J by 6 bases; unmatched bases: 4. CDR1 and CDR2 (germline): SGHNT, YYREEE (reference sequence). The length of the CDR3 is 15 residues. CDR3 bases: TGTGCCAGCAGCTTGGGGGGACAGGGAGGAAACATTCAGTACTTC. Its protein product is CASSLGGQGGNIQYF.